The next 5 T cell receptor beta chains were all read from a single sample in a study of shared clonotypes between healthy human individuals. Only CD45RO-negative cells positively selected for CCR7 counted as naive CD8 cells, so terminally differentiated effector memory CD45RA+ cells were excluded. The assay was immunoSEQ multiplex PCR, and TCRdb's table has in-frame clones only and misses some. The table records under 2,000,000 clones, less than 95% of them present only once. The sample was naive CD8+ T cells sorted from blood. These receptors were obtained from a man between 18 and 29 years old in good health.

The genes are TRBV7-2 and TRBJ2-5; D is possibly TRBD1 (6 bases). Trimming pared 2 bases from V and 3 bases from J, leaving 10 bases between. Germline assignment: CDR1 SGHTA and CDR2 FQGNSA. The CDR3 sequence is 14 residues long. The CDR3 loop reads CASSLYPGEETQYF. CDR3 nucleotides: TGTGCCAGCAGCTTATATCCAGGGGAAGAGACCCAGTACTTC.

Comments on this clone: The junction and the germline gene differ at one end; a read error may be behind it. The chain links TRBV28 to TRBJ1-2, with D unresolved. The CDR3 is 17 residues long. Germline V gene sequence: CDR1 MDHEN, CDR2 SYDVKM. The CDR3 spells CASSLLIGPEGSYGYTF. The CDR3 nucleotides are TGTGCCAGCAGCTTATTAATTGGCCCGGAGGGAAGCTATGGCTACACCTTC.

This clone has just one count. The V call is TRBV30, the J call TRBJ2-3, with D unresolved. This CDR3 is built from 19 residues. In germline, CDR1 is GTSNPN, CDR2 SVGIG (reference sequence). V was pared by 3 bases and J by 3 bases, with 28 bases between. The CDR3 region is CAWRGLGSYPISSTDTQYF. The CDR3 nucleotides are TGTGCCTGGAGGGGTTTGGGCTCCTACCCAATTTCCTCGACAGATACGCAGTATTTT.

Points on this clone: A read error may account for a junction end that differs from germline. The rearrangement uses TRBV7-7 and TRBJ2-1; TRBD1 is a possible D gene (7 bases). CDR3 length: 16 amino acids. Germline CDR1 SSHAT, CDR2 FNYEAQ (reference sequence). CDR3 coding DNA: TGTGCTAGCAGCCACATCAGGGGGAGGTGGTACAATGAGCAGTTCTTC. Its translation: CASSHIRGRWYNEQFF.

The V call is TRBV7-6, the J call TRBJ2-1; 7 bases map to TRBD1. Germline-derived CDR1 and CDR2 are SGHVS and FNYEAQ. After removal of 0 bases from V and 1 base from J, the junction contained 6 bases not matched to a gene. This CDR3 is built from 17 residues. CDR3 residues: CASSLALGQFSYNEQFF. CDR3 sequence (DNA): TGTGCCAGCAGCTTAGCTCTGGGACAGTTTTCCTACAATGAGCAGTTCTTC.